Each of the 21 T cell receptor beta chains below was sequenced from the same sample in a study of blood T cells in healthy people across ages. Through a sample-barcoded 5' primer and a J-beta primer mix, a second PCR was run for 7 to 11 cycles. TCRdb fed the 5' RACE reads into MiXCR, producing one record per CDR3 protein. The table shows about 900,000 distinct CDR3 sequences, with approximately 59% occurring only once. The sample comprised blood. The receptors stem from a man younger than 40 in good health.

The chain carries TRBV12-5 and TRBJ1-1; no reliable D call. Trimming stripped 6 bases from V and 2 bases from J, with 10 bases between. The length of the CDR3 is 13 residues. The germline gives CDR1 LGHNT, CDR2 FRNRAP. Here the CDR3 reads CASGLTPNTEAFF. The DNA of the CDR3 is TGTGCTAGTGGCCTCACACCTAACACTGAAGCTTTCTTT. The variable domain in full, with the rest retrieved from reference TRBV12-5 and TRBJ1-1, is DARVTQTPRHKVTEMGQEVTMRCQPILGHNTVFWYRQTMMQGLELLAYFRNRAPLDDSGMPKDRFSAEMPDATLATLKIQPSEPRDSAVYFCASGLTPNTEAFFGQGTRLTVV.

The J gene is TRBJ1-2, the V gene TRBV5-1, with D unresolved. Trimming removed 1 base at V and 6 bases at J, with 16 bases between. The germline gives CDR1 SGHRS, CDR2 YFSETQ. CDR3 length: 15 residues. As DNA, the CDR3 is TGCGCCAGCAGCTTGTCCGGCGGGCAGGCTGATGGCTACACCTTC. The encoded protein is CASSLSGGQADGYTF.

The V and J genes are TRBV28 and TRBJ2-1; maybe TRBD1 (6 bases). The CDR3 has 14 residues. Germline V gives CDR1 MDHEN, CDR2 SYDVKM. The ends were cut back, 8 bases at V and 8 bases at J, with 19 bases in the middle. The CDR3 bases are TGTGCCAGCGGCCCTGGGGGCCTACACTATGAGCAGTTCTTC. Translation gives CASGPGGLHYEQFF.

V and J are TRBV20-1 and TRBJ2-7; D call uncertain. The CDR3 extends over 13 amino acids. Germline CDR1 is DFQATT and CDR2 is SNEGSKA (reference sequence). Trimming left V 3 bases short and J 3 bases short, with 12 bases between. The CDR3 loop reads CSASLRSDYEQYF. DNA for the CDR3: TGCAGTGCTAGCCTGCGATCGGACTACGAGCAGTACTTC.

The V gene is TRBV29-1, the J gene TRBJ1-1, with D possibly TRBD1 on 6 matching bases. CDR1 and CDR2 from the germline V gene are SQVTM and ANQGSEA. The CDR3 is 13 amino acids. V was trimmed by 6 bases and J by 5 bases, leaving 16 bases between them. For the CDR3, the DNA is TGCAGCGTCCACAGGGAGGGGGGGACTGAAGCTTTCTTT. As protein: CSVHREGGTEAFF.

The rearrangement uses TRBV6-6 and TRBJ2-7, with D tentatively TRBD2 (6 bases). Per germline, CDR1 MNHNY and CDR2 SVGAGI (reference sequence). The ends were cut back, 1 base at V and 1 base at J, with 14 bases in the middle. The CDR3 sequence is 16 residues long. CDR3 protein: CASSYFGGFNSYEQYF. For the CDR3, the DNA is TGTGCCAGCAGTTACTTCGGGGGTTTCAATTCCTACGAGCAGTACTTC.

V usage is TRBV7-6 and J usage is TRBJ2-1, with D uncertain. Looked up from germline, CDR1 is SGHVS and CDR2 is FNYEAQ. The CDR3 is made up of 15 amino acids. V shed 2 bases and J shed 8 bases, with 16 bases lying between them. This CDR3 is CASSLSAPPGDEQFF. The CDR3 region has the DNA TGTGCCAGCAGCTTATCAGCTCCCCCTGGGGATGAGCAGTTCTTC.

The chain recombines TRBV12-3 or TRBV12-4 with TRBJ2-4; D ambiguous. Trimming cost V 3 bases and J 13 bases, with 19 bases left between them. CDR3 length: 14 residues. CDR3 nucleotide sequence: TGTGCCAGCAGTTTCTCAGCTACCTACAATGAGCAGTACTTC. This codes for CASSFSATYNEQYF.

V usage is TRBV27 and J usage is TRBJ2-5; possible D gene TRBD1, 5 bases. Per the germline V gene, CDR1 is MNHEY and CDR2 is SMNVEV (reference sequence). The CDR3 totals 15 residues. Trimming cost V 2 bases and J 11 bases, with 21 bases left between them. The CDR3 reads CASSLGRRQDNEQYF. The CDR3 DNA is TGTGCCAGCAGTTTAGGCCGAAGGCAGGACAATGAGCAGTACTTC.

Concerning this clonotype: At one of its ends the junction is not consistent with the germline gene, which may arise from a read error. This chain connects TRBV6-2 or TRBV6-3 to TRBJ1-1, with no clear D. The CDR3 spans 16 residues. Germline lookup yields CDR1 MNHEY and CDR2 SVGEGT. The CDR3 sequence is CASSYAMGNLRTKAFF. Here the CDR3 DNA reads TGTGCCAGCAGTTACGCGATGGGGAATCTTCGCACTAAAGCTTTCTTT.

This clonotype was counted a few times. This chain joins TRBV20-1 and TRBJ2-7; 7 positions match TRBD2. This CDR3 has 13 residues. Germline values: CDR1 DFQATT, CDR2 SNEGSKA (reference sequence). Unmatched junction bases numbered 7, after V lost 5 bases and J lost 3 bases. In nucleotides, the CDR3 is TGCAGTGCTCGCGATCTAGCGGACTACGAGCAGTACTTC. Translating gives CSARDLADYEQYF.

The CDR3 here is CSVAPETQYF. CDR3 nucleotides: TGCAGCGTTGCTCCCGAGACCCAGTACTTC. The gene calls are TRBV29-1 and TRBJ2-5, with D uncertain. From germline, CDR1 is SQVTM and CDR2 ANQGSEA. This CDR3 region has 10 residues. V lost 4 bases to trimming and J lost 5 bases, with 5 bases between them.

The table lists this clonotype with a count of one. J is TRBJ2-7 and V is TRBV7-9; D not resolved. The CDR3 length is 16 residues. The V end was cut by 2 bases, the J end by 0 bases, with 14 bases between. The germline V gene encodes CDR1 SEHNR and CDR2 FQNEAQ (reference sequence). DNA of the CDR3: TGTGCCAGCAGCTTATCGGAAGGTCAAAGCTCCTACGAGCAGTACTTC. Amino acids: CASSLSEGQSSYEQYF.

This clonotype was found a few times. The chain carries TRBV5-1 and TRBJ1-2; 7 bases match TRBD1. This CDR3 region has 14 residues. Germline assignment: CDR1 SGHRS and CDR2 YFSETQ. V lost 7 bases to trimming and J lost 2 bases; unmatched junction nucleotides: 8. The CDR3 loop is CASGEWGQNYGYTF. The DNA for the CDR3 is TGCGCCAGCGGGGAGTGGGGACAGAACTATGGCTACACCTTC. The whole variable domain, remainder taken from reference TRBV5-1 and TRBJ1-2, is KAGVTQTPRYLIKTRGQQVTLSCSPISGHRSVSWYQQTPGQGLQFLFEYFSETQRNKGNFPGRFSGRQFSNSRSEMNVSTLELGDSALYLCASGEWGQNYGYTFGSGTRLTVV.

The gene calls are TRBV20-1 and TRBJ2-5, with D unresolved. Trimming took 5 bases from V and 0 from J, leaving 4 bases between them. The CDR3 has 11 residues. Germline CDR1 and CDR2: DFQATT and SNEGSKA (reference sequence). CDR3 sequence: CSAVHQETQYF. DNA for the CDR3: TGCAGTGCTGTGCACCAAGAGACCCAGTACTTC.

This clonotype has a count of ten or more. This chain connects TRBV14 to TRBJ2-7; D is possibly TRBD1 or TRBD2 (5 bases each). The V end was cut by 1 base, the J end by 6 bases, with 10 bases between. This CDR3 region has 13 residues. The germline V gene has CDR1 SGHDN and CDR2 FVKESK. The CDR3 coding sequence is TGTGCCAGCAGCCAAGCGGGGCTATCCGAGCAGTACTTC. Translating gives CASSQAGLSEQYF.

In DNA form, the CDR3 reads TGTGCCAGCAGTCCTCGGGACGCCACAGAGACCCAGTACTTC. Protein product: CASSPRDATETQYF. This chain links TRBV27 with TRBJ2-5; either TRBD1 or TRBD2 may supply D (5 bases each). V was shortened by 5 bases and J by 4 bases, with 14 bases between the two germline ends. The CDR3 has 14 residues. Germline V gene lookup returns CDR1 MNHEY and CDR2 SMNVEV (reference sequence).

V and J are TRBV4-2 and TRBJ2-7; TRBD2 is a possible D gene (5 bases). The CDR3 is made up of 14 amino acids. V was pared by 4 bases and J by 3 bases, with 13 bases between. Germline V lookup: CDR1 LGHNA, CDR2 YNFKEQ. CDR3 protein: CASSPRRRGYEQYF. The CDR3 DNA reads as TGTGCCAGCAGCCCGCGACGTCGGGGCTACGAGCAGTACTTC.

The gene calls are TRBV29-1 and TRBJ2-3, with TRBD1 identical over 7 bases. Per germline, CDR1 SQVTM and CDR2 ANQGSEA. The CDR3 extends over 12 amino acids. The V segment lost 7 bases and the J segment 4 bases; nucleotides outside the gene matches: 5. CDR3 region: CSAQTGPDTQYF. The CDR3 nucleotides read TGCAGCGCCCAGACAGGGCCAGATACGCAGTATTTT.

In the case of this clonotype: One end of the junction does not line up with germline, which may come from a read error. The chain employs TRBV28 and TRBJ2-7, with no clear D. CDR1 and CDR2 (germline): MDHEN, SYDVKM. This CDR3 is 15 amino acids long. The CDR3 nucleotides read TGTGCCAGCAGTTTACTCGGGTTATCCACCTACGAGCAGCACTTC. Translated: CASSLLGLSTYEQHF.

The chain recombines TRBV9 with TRBJ2-1; 8 bases map to TRBD1. From germline, CDR1 is SGDLS and CDR2 YYNGEE. The CDR3 covers 19 residues. With 3 bases clipped from V and 4 bases from J, the junction kept 18 bases outside the gene matches. The CDR3 region is CASSASRGPQERTYNEQFF. The DNA for the CDR3 is TGTGCCAGCAGCGCGAGCAGGGGGCCTCAGGAGAGAACTTACAATGAGCAGTTCTTC.